This TCR beta chain was observed in a study of blood T cell repertoires in COVID-19. Study details: The study drew acute and convalescent COVID-19 samples from the United States, Italy and Spain. From T cells, B-cell-depleted T cells, or PBMCs came the material, which was cDNA or gDNA.

This clone was counted once. Sequencing was performed with immunoSEQ multiplex PCR; in TCRdb, only in-frame clones are kept and a portion is missing. The sample shows more than 200,000 clones, more than 80% of them seen only once. V was shortened by 0 bases and J by 5 bases, with 14 bases between the two germline ends. The germline gives CDR1 SGHRS, CDR2 YFSETQ. The CDR3 loop spans 15 amino acids. Residents of about two dozen US areas, aged about 18 to 89 years, made up the participants. The chain has TRBV5-1 and TRBJ1-2; possibly TRBD1 for D (5 bases). Sequencing was done on a sample of PBMCs or T cells enriched from blood (not recorded which). This TCR was sampled from a man between 60 and 70 years old who had recovered from COVID-19. This CDR3 reads CASSLAAGLEYGYTF. In DNA form, the CDR3 reads TGCGCCAGCAGCTTGGCGGCAGGGCTGGAGTATGGCTACACCTTC.